The text below deals with one TCR beta chain. The sample belongs to a study of cytomegalovirus exposure and HLA in healthy donors. The study ran its PCR with 60 Vbeta and 13 Jbeta primers. TCRdb keeps only in-frame clones here, not all; method: immunoSEQ multiplex PCR. The sample shows some 130,000 clones, roughly three quarters of them seen only once. The CDR3 contains 15 residues. Germline V lookup: CDR1 MDHEN, CDR2 SYDVKM. Trimming pared 6 bases from V and 3 bases from J, leaving 14 bases between. This clonotype was sampled from a man between 18 and 29 years old in good health and CMV-seronegative. Sequenced: PBMCs. The chain couples TRBV28 to TRBJ2-2; maybe TRBD2 (6 bases). As DNA, the CDR3 is TGTGCCAGCAGCTCAGGACTAACTTACACCGGGGAGCTGTTTTTT. The encoded protein is CASSSGLTYTGELFF.